This passage covers 4 T cell receptor beta chains from one sample sequenced in a study of lymphopenia after photon versus proton radiotherapy. Sequencing used immunoSEQ multiplex PCR; TCRdb keeps in-frame clones, though not all of them. The sample comprises tens of thousands of clones, 80% to 90% of which are singletons, and less than 35% rests with the top ten. Here the sequenced sample was peripheral blood, taken from a patient treated with photon-based radiotherapy. All receptors come from a man aged 45-60 years with gastric cancer.

The chain has TRBV5-1 and TRBJ1-1, with D tentatively TRBD1 (6 bases). This CDR3 is built from 15 residues. Germline CDR1 reads SGHRS; CDR2 reads YFSETQ. Trimming stripped 4 bases from V and 2 bases from J, with 15 bases between. The CDR3 DNA reads as TGCGCCAGCAGCCCCGAGACAGGTGGCAACACTGAAGCTTTCTTT. Translated: CASSPETGGNTEAFF.

J is TRBJ2-1 and V is TRBV6-5, with 10 bases lining up with TRBD1. The CDR3 is 15 residues long. Trimming at V came to 0 bases and at J to 7 bases, leaving 3 bases not matched to a gene. Germline CDR1 is MNHEY and CDR2 is SVGAGI. The CDR3 DNA is TGTGCCAGCAGTTACTCACGACAGGGGGCTAATGAGCAGTTCTTC. Its protein is CASSYSRQGANEQFF.

This clone showed up just once. The CDR3 bases are TGTGCCAGCAGCTTAAACAGAAACTATGGCTACACCTTC. Translated: CASSLNRNYGYTF. V and J are TRBV7-3 and TRBJ1-2; D unclear. The CDR3 consists of 13 residues. Germline V lookup: CDR1 SGHTA, CDR2 FQGTGA. V dropped 1 base and J dropped 2 bases, with 5 bases sitting between them.

The count of this clone is one. The CDR3 nucleotides are TGCGCCAGCAGCCCGACTAATCGGAATGAGCAGTTCTTC. Translating gives CASSPTNRNEQFF. The J gene is TRBJ2-1, the V gene TRBV5-1; tentatively, D is TRBD2 (5 bases). Per germline, CDR1 SGHRS and CDR2 YFSETQ. CDR3 size: 13 residues. V was trimmed by 4 bases and J by 7 bases, leaving 12 bases between them.